What follows is one T cell receptor (beta chain) and its context. These data belong to a study of shared clonotypes between healthy human individuals. This CDR3 comprises 16 residues. Some clones are missing from TCRdb's copy, which holds only in-frame ones; the method was immunoSEQ multiplex PCR. This sample has fewer than 1.6 million clones, with less than 99% found just once. This TCR came from a man aged 30-40 years in good health. The V and J genes are TRBV21-1 and TRBJ2-5; TRBD2, the table's D call, was not compared with the DNA. TRBV21-1 is termed a pseudogene. Material: naive CD4+ T cells sorted from blood. Subset of the sample: CD45RA+ positively selected. CDR3 coding DNA: TGTGCCAGCAGCAAAGCGCTTAGCGGGGGCCAAGAGACCCAGTACTTC. Its protein product is CASSKALSGGQETQYF.